This entry lists 26 T cell receptor beta chains sequenced from one sample in a study of CD8+ T cells in alopecia areata. Following RNA extraction, reverse transcription yielded cDNA that acted as the sequencing template. Method: immunoSEQ multiplex PCR; TCRdb's copy keeps in-frame clones and lacks some. This table holds over 200,000 clones, 64% found once. This sample's treatment: oral pan-JAK inhibitor, 5-10 mg twice daily. The source material was CD4+ T cells sorted from blood, sampled at week 4, from a patient treated with tofacitinib. These receptors all come from a human donor with alopecia areata.

This chain uses TRBV21-1 with TRBJ2-5; no check of the table's D call, TRBD2, against the DNA was made. TRBV21-1 has pseudogene status. This CDR3 is 16 amino acids long. CDR3 in DNA: TGTGCCAGCAGCAAAGACGCCTACCGCCCCCCGGGGACCCAGTACTTC. As protein: CASSKDAYRPPGTQYF.

This clone was observed a handful of times. This sequence joins TRBV30 and TRBJ1-4; D is perhaps TRBD1 (6 bases). V lost 5 bases, J lost 4 bases, and 14 bases lay in between. The V gene's germline CDR1 is GTSNPN and CDR2 SVGIG (reference sequence). The CDR3 totals 14 residues. CDR3 residues: CAWSGQTLNEKLFF. DNA of the CDR3: TGTGCCTGGTCTGGACAGACCCTTAATGAAAAACTGTTTTTT. The full variable domain, its missing parts supplied by reference TRBV30 and TRBJ1-4, is SQTIHQWPATLVQPVGSPLSLECTVEGTSNPNLYWYRQAAGRGLQLLFYSVGIGQISSEVPQNLSASRPQDRQFILSSKKLLLSDSGFYLCAWSGQTLNEKLFFGSGTQLSVL.

In this sample, this clone turned up a few times. The chain employs TRBV6-1 and TRBJ2-1; 15 bases are a match to TRBD2. The germline CDR1 and CDR2 sequences are MNHNS and SASEGT. The trim removed 2 bases at V and 7 bases at J, leaving 6 bases unmatched. This CDR3 has 17 residues. This CDR3 reads CASSERTSGGARNEQFF. Written as DNA, the CDR3 is TGTGCCAGCAGTGAAAGGACTAGCGGGGGGGCCAGAAATGAGCAGTTCTTC.

The chain employs TRBV7-8 and TRBJ2-2; D may be TRBD2 (6 bases). Looked up from germline, CDR1 is SGHVS and CDR2 is FQNEAQ. The CDR3 runs to 14 residues. The ends were cut back, 6 bases at V and 2 bases at J, with 10 bases in the middle. For the CDR3, the DNA is TGTGCCAGCAGGGAGGGGTTTAACACCGGGGAGCTGTTTTTT. This codes for CASREGFNTGELFF.

This clone appeared a few times. J is TRBJ2-7 and V is TRBV5-1; D gene unclear. The CDR3 is 13 amino acids. Deletions cut 0 bases from V and 5 bases from J, with 9 bases between. Germline CDR1 is SGHRS and CDR2 is YFSETQ. CDR3 DNA: TGCGCCAGCAGCTTGGGGTCTCTTGACGAGCAGTACTTC. The encoded protein is CASSLGSLDEQYF.

V and J are TRBV7-8 and TRBJ1-1; D possibly corresponds to TRBD1 (5 bases). Trimming removed 5 bases at V and 1 base at J, with 11 bases between. Per germline, CDR1 SGHVS and CDR2 FQNEAQ. The CDR3 loop spans 14 amino acids. For the CDR3, the DNA is TGTGCCAGCAGCCCACAGGCCCCGAACACTGAAGCTTTCTTT. The encoded protein is CASSPQAPNTEAFF.

The chain recombines TRBV7-8 with TRBJ2-7, with 7 positions matching TRBD2. This CDR3 is built from 18 residues. V shed 5 bases and J 3 bases; nucleotides not matched to a gene: 19. The germline V gene encodes CDR1 SGHVS and CDR2 FQNEAQ. CDR3 sequence: CASSPRSRVRGVGYEQYF. CDR3 nucleotides: TGTGCCAGCAGCCCCAGATCCAGGGTCCGGGGGGTCGGCTACGAGCAGTACTTC.

The V and J genes are TRBV5-4 and TRBJ1-1, with D maybe TRBD1 (5 bases). V shed 4 bases and J shed 9 bases, with 13 bases lying between them. The germline gives CDR1 SGHNT, CDR2 YYREEE (reference sequence). This CDR3 contains 12 residues. Written as DNA, the CDR3 is TGTGCCAGCAGCCCTCAGGGCGGAAAAGCTTTCTTT. Protein sequence: CASSPQGGKAFF.

The chain uses TRBV9 and TRBJ2-3; no definite D call. Trimming took off 2 bases at V and 0 bases at J, with 13 bases between the two ends. Germline CDR1 reads SGDLS; CDR2 reads YYNGEE. The CDR3 consists of 16 residues. The chain's CDR3 is CASSVGLWGSTDTQYF. The CDR3 DNA follows: TGTGCCAGCAGCGTCGGTCTGTGGGGTAGCACAGATACGCAGTATTTT.

This clone was detected only a few times. The gene calls are TRBV2 and TRBJ2-5; 12 bases map to TRBD2. The CDR3 extends over 14 amino acids. J gave up 2 bases and V 11 bases, and 6 bases lay outside the gene matches. The germline gives CDR1 SNHLY, CDR2 FYNNEI. CDR3 DNA: TGTGCCGGCCGACTAGCGGGGGCTCAAGAGACCCAGTACTTC. It yields the protein CAGRLAGAQETQYF.

This sequence joins TRBV18 and TRBJ1-1; D remains ambiguous. This CDR3 has 13 amino acids. Germline V gives CDR1 KGHSH, CDR2 LQKENI. The V end lost 2 bases, the J end lost 3 bases, and 7 bases lay between the germline ends. CDR3 sequence: CASSPEMDTEAFF. For the CDR3, the DNA is TGTGCCAGCTCACCAGAAATGGACACTGAAGCTTTCTTT.

The chain is built from TRBV30 and TRBJ2-1; the D gene could be TRBD1 or TRBD2 (6 bases each). Germline CDR1 and CDR2: GTSNPN and SVGIG (reference sequence). This CDR3 has 15 amino acids. V was trimmed by 0 bases and J by 8 bases, leaving 17 bases between them. Here the CDR3 DNA reads TGTGCCTGGAGTGTTGGGGGGCCCCCCGGCGATGAGCAGTTCTTC. As protein: CAWSVGGPPGDEQFF.

This clone was found a few times. J is TRBJ1-1 and V is TRBV7-9; D unclear. Germline V CDR1 and CDR2: SEHNR, FQNEAQ (reference sequence). The CDR3 loop spans 15 amino acids. V was shortened by 6 bases and J by 4 bases, with 18 bases between the two germline ends. The CDR3 here is CASRSPGMSFTEAFF. CDR3 in DNA: TGTGCCAGCAGATCCCCCGGGATGTCCTTCACTGAAGCTTTCTTT.

The genes are TRBV7-2 and TRBJ2-7, with 9 bases identical to TRBD2. V was clipped by 5 bases and J by 6 bases; unmatched bases: 11. Germline V lookup: CDR1 SGHTA, CDR2 FQGNSA. The CDR3 is 15 amino acids. Written as DNA, the CDR3 is TGTGCCAGCAGCCCAGGAGGGTCTAGCGGGGTCGAGCAGTACTTC. This translates into CASSPGGSSGVEQYF.

In this sample, this clone turned up a few times. The chain links TRBV29-1 to TRBJ2-2, with D tentatively TRBD1 (6 bases). The CDR3 extends over 13 amino acids. Looked up from germline, CDR1 is SQVTM and CDR2 is ANQGSEA. Trimming stripped 7 bases from V and 2 bases from J, with 11 bases between. CDR3 protein: CSAGQRNTGELFF. The CDR3 nucleotides are TGCAGCGCTGGACAGCGAAACACCGGGGAGCTGTTTTTT.

The chain combines TRBV29-1 with TRBJ2-5; D is unclear. The germline gives CDR1 SQVTM, CDR2 ANQGSEA. Trimming took off 3 bases at V and 2 bases at J, with 16 bases between the two ends. There are 15 residues in the CDR3. CDR3 nucleotides: TGCAGCGTTGATTATGGCCTTGGCCGACAAGAGACCCAGTACTTC. This sequence encodes CSVDYGLGRQETQYF. Full variable domain (remainder filled in from reference TRBV29-1 and TRBJ2-5): SAVISQKPSRDICQRGTSLTIQCQVDSQVTMMFWYRQQPGQSLTLIATANQGSEATYESGFVIDKFPISRPNLTFSTLTVSNMSPEDSSIYLCSVDYGLGRQETQYFGPGTRLLVL.

The chain uses TRBV30 and TRBJ2-2; 8 positions agree with TRBD2. The germline V gene has CDR1 GTSNPN and CDR2 SVGIG (reference sequence). The CDR3 contains 11 residues. CDR3 in DNA: TGTACCGGCGGGGGGACCGGGGAGCTGTTTTTT. It specifies CTGGGTGELFF.

The CDR3 here is CASSLDHSGGGYTF. CDR3 DNA: TGTGCCAGCAGCTTAGATCACAGTGGCGGGGGCTACACCTTC. V is TRBV11-2 and J is TRBJ1-2; D gene unclear. This CDR3 has 14 residues. Germline V gives CDR1 SGHAT, CDR2 FQNNGV. Trimming left V 0 bases short and J 8 bases short, with 13 bases between.

The genes are TRBV7-9 and TRBJ2-3, with D possibly TRBD2 on 6 matching bases. V was cut by 5 bases and J by 3 bases, with 12 bases left in between. CDR3 size: 14 residues. CDR1 and CDR2 (germline): SEHNR, FQNEAQ (reference sequence). Here the CDR3 DNA reads TGTGCCAGCAGCCGGACCGGGGGAACAGATACGCAGTATTTT. Protein sequence: CASSRTGGTDTQYF.

V is TRBV9 and J is TRBJ1-4; the D is unclear. The CDR3 is 14 residues long. Germline values: CDR1 SGDLS, CDR2 YYNGEE. Trimming took 3 bases from V and 6 from J, leaving 12 bases between them. The CDR3 protein is CASSDSGRDEKLFF. CDR3 DNA: TGTGCCAGCAGCGATTCGGGGAGGGATGAAAAACTGTTTTTT.

This clone has more than one count but fewer than ten. The V call is TRBV7-6, the J call TRBJ2-5, with D perhaps given as TRBD1 or TRBD2 (5 bases each). The CDR3 extends over 13 amino acids. The germline V and J ends were trimmed by 3 bases and 9 bases, with 14 bases remaining between them. CDR1 is SGHVS and CDR2 is FNYEAQ in the germline V gene. DNA for the CDR3: TGTGCCAGCAGCTTTGAGGGGCTTCAGGCCCAGTACTTC. Its protein is CASSFEGLQAQYF.

This clone was counted a single time. The V and J genes are TRBV9 and TRBJ1-1; D gene uncertain. The germline CDR1 and CDR2 sequences are SGDLS and YYNGEE. The CDR3 consists of 12 residues. V lost 2 bases and J 2 bases, leaving 4 bases between the germline ends. The CDR3: CASSVSNTEAFF. CDR3 DNA: TGTGCCAGCAGCGTTTCTAACACTGAAGCTTTCTTT.

The sample holds many counts of this clone. The chain carries TRBV7-2 and TRBJ2-1; the match to TRBD2 covers 8 bases. This CDR3 comprises 15 residues. Germline values: CDR1 SGHTA, CDR2 FQGNSA. J gave up 4 bases and V 1 base, and 3 bases lay outside the gene matches. The CDR3 DNA is TGTGCCAGCAGCTTAGTTAGCGGGGCGTACAATGAGCAGTTCTTC. Its protein product is CASSLVSGAYNEQFF.

This chain links TRBV29-1 with TRBJ2-5; D gene unclear. V lost 6 bases and J lost 5, with 13 bases in between. CDR1 and CDR2 (germline): SQVTM, ANQGSEA. The CDR3 has 12 amino acids. The CDR3 loop reads CSVLIGLETQYF. In DNA, the CDR3 is TGCAGCGTGTTAATTGGGTTGGAGACCCAGTACTTC. The full variable domain, with the rest looked up from reference TRBV29-1 and TRBJ2-5, is SAVISQKPSRDICQRGTSLTIQCQVDSQVTMMFWYRQQPGQSLTLIATANQGSEATYESGFVIDKFPISRPNLTFSTLTVSNMSPEDSSIYLCSVLIGLETQYFGPGTRLLVL.

The chain employs TRBV29-1 and TRBJ1-1; D gene ambiguous. The ends were cut back, 5 bases at V and 1 base at J, with 5 bases in the middle. This CDR3 has 11 residues. CDR1 and CDR2 (germline): SQVTM, ANQGSEA. The CDR3 sequence is CSVYTNTEAFF. The CDR3 DNA is TGCAGCGTTTATACGAACACTGAAGCTTTCTTT.

The chain employs TRBV7-9 and TRBJ2-1; 9 positions agree with TRBD1. The V segment lost 2 bases and the J segment 6 bases; nucleotides outside the gene matches: 5. Germline CDR1 reads SEHNR; CDR2 reads FQNEAQ (reference sequence). This CDR3 comprises 15 residues. CDR3 nucleotide sequence: TGTGCCAGCAGCTTAAGACAGGGGGGACTCAATGAGCAGTTCTTC. Residues: CASSLRQGGLNEQFF.